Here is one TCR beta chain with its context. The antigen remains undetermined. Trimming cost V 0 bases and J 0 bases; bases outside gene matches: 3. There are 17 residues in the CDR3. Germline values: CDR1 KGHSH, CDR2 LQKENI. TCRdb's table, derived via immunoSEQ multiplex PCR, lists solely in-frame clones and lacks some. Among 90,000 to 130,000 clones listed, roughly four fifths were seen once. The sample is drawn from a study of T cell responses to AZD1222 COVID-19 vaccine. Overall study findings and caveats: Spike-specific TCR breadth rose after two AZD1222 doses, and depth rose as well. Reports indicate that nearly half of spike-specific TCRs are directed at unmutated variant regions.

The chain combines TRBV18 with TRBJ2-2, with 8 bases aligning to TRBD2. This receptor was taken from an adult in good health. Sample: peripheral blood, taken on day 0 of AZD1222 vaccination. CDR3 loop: CASSPPNGGANTGELFF. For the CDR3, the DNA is TGTGCCAGCTCACCACCGAACGGGGGGGCGAACACCGGGGAGCTGTTTTTT.